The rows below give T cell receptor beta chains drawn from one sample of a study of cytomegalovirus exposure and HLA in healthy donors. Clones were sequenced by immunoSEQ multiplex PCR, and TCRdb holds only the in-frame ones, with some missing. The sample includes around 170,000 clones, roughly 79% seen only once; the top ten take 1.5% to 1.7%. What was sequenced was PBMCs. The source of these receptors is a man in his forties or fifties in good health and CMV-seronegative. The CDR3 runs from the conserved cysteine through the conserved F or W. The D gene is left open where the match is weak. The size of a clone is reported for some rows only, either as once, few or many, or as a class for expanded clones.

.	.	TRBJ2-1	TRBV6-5	TGTGCCAGCAGGACCACAGGGTACTCCTACAATGAGCAGTTCTTC	CASRTTGYSYNEQFF
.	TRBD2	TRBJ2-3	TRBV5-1	TGCGCCAGCAGCTCCGGGACTAGCGGGACCACAGATACGCAGTATTTT	CASSSGTSGTTDTQYF
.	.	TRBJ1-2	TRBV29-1	TGCAGCGTTGCCGGGGGTGAACCTGGCTACACCTTC	CSVAGGEPGYTF
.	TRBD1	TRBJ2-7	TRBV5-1	TGCGCCAGCAGTTTCGGGACAGGGGGCTACGAGCAGTACTTC	CASSFGTGGYEQYF
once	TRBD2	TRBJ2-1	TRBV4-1	TGCGCCAGCAGCCACTCCGGGACTAGCGGAAATGAGCAGTTCTTC	CASSHSGTSGNEQFF
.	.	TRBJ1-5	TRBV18	TGTGCCAGCTCACCACCCTCGGTGGGGAGAGGAAATCAGCCCCAGCATTTT	CASSPPSVGRGNQPQHF
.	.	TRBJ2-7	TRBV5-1	TGCGCCAGCAGCGCCCGTAGGGGCGAGCAGTACTTC	CASSARRGEQYF
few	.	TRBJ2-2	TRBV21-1	TGTGCCAGACGACTAGCGGCCCCCGTTGACACCGGGGAGCTGTTTTTT	CARRLAAPVDTGELFF
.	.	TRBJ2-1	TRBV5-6	TGTGCCAGCAGCTTAGACATTTACAATGAGCAGTTCTTC	CASSLDIYNEQFF
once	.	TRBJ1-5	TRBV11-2	TGTGCCAGCAGCTTCGGGGAAAATCAGCCCCAGCATTTT	CASSFGENQPQHF
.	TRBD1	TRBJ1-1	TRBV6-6	TGTGCCAGCAGTCCCCGGACAGGTCTGAACACTGAAGCTTTCTTT	CASSPRTGLNTEAFF
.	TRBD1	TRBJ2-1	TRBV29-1	TGCAGCGTTGACGGGACAGGGTATGAGCAGTTCTTC	CSVDGTGYEQFF
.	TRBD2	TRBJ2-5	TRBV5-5	TGTGCCAGCATCCAGTACGGGGGGGCTCAAGAGACCCAGTACTTC	CASIQYGGAQETQYF
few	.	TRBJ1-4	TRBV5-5	TGTGCCAGCACCCTGGAGAGGGTGACCGGGAGCATAAAGAAACTGTTTTTT	CASTLERVTGSIKKLFF
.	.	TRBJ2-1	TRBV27	TGTGCCAGCGGGAGCCTAGCGCCCTACAATGAGCAGTTCTTC	CASGSLAPYNEQFF
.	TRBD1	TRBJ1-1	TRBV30	TGTGCCTGGAGTGGACAGGGCACGGCTTTCTTT	CAWSGQGTAFF
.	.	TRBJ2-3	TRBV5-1	TGCGCCAGCAGCCTCGGACAGAGCACAGATACGCAGTATTTT	CASSLGQSTDTQYF
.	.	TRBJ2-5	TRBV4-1	TGCGCCAGCAGCGCCGCGGAAGAGACCCAGTACTTC	CASSAAEETQYF
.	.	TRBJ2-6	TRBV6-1	TGTGCCAGCGTAGAATCCAGTGCTGGGGCCAACGGCCTGACTTTC	CASVESSAGANGLTF
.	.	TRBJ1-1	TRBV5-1	TGCGCCAGCAGCGGGACAACCCAAGCTTTCTTT	CASSGTTQAFF
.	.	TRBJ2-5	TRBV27	TGTGCCAGCAGTTTACCGGGAGCAGAGACCCAGTACTTC	CASSLPGAETQYF
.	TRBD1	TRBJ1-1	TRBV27	TGTGCCAGCAGTTCCCTACACGCGGGGGACAGGGGGCCTATAACTTTCTTT	CASSSLHAGDRGPITFF